One sample yielded the 10 T cell receptor beta chains listed below, sequenced in a study of blood T cell repertoires in COVID-19. Only in-frame clones appear in the TCRdb table, and some are missing; sequencing was by immunoSEQ multiplex PCR. This table has 100,000 to 150,000 clones, more than 85% appearing once. The sequencing input was peripheral blood. These receptors came from a man in his sixties with COVID-19, enrolled during active disease.

The V gene is TRBV29-1, the J gene TRBJ2-7; 7 bases agree with TRBD1. After removal of 6 bases from V and 0 bases from J, the junction contained 8 bases not matched to a gene. The CDR3 covers 14 residues. Per germline, CDR1 SQVTM and CDR2 ANQGSEA. CDR3 protein: CSVTLDRDSYEQYF. The CDR3 bases are TGCAGCGTCACCTTAGACAGGGACTCCTACGAGCAGTACTTC.

This clone was counted between two and nine times. The rearrangement joins TRBV10-3 to TRBJ2-7, with D possibly being TRBD1 (5 bases). In germline, CDR1 is ENHRY, CDR2 SYGVKD. Trimming removed 0 bases from V and 2 bases from J, with 11 bases in between. CDR3 length equals 15 residues. The CDR3 nucleotides read TGTGCCATCAGTGAGTCGACCAGGGTAACCTACGAGCAGTACTTC. Residues: CAISESTRVTYEQYF.

This chain joins TRBV5-5 and TRBJ1-4; tentatively, D is TRBD1 (5 bases). The CDR3 runs to 16 residues. Trimming pared 0 bases from V and 2 bases from J, leaving 11 bases between. Germline V lookup: CDR1 SGHKS, CDR2 YYEKEE (reference sequence). The CDR3 coding sequence is TGTGCCAGCAGCTTGGCTAGACAGTACACTAATGAAAAACTGTTTTTT. It encodes CASSLARQYTNEKLFF.

This chain joins TRBV3-1 (or the pseudogene TRBV3-2) and TRBJ1-1, with D maybe TRBD1 (6 bases). CDR1 and CDR2 from the germline V gene are LGHDT and YNNKEL (reference sequence). CDR3 length: 16 amino acids. V shed 5 bases and J shed 6 bases, with 22 bases lying between them. CDR3 protein: CASSVLGAGLTAEAFF. The CDR3 nucleotides read TGTGCCAGCAGCGTCCTGGGGGCCGGCTTGACGGCTGAAGCTTTCTTT.

The chain recombines TRBV19 with TRBJ1-5, with TRBD1 matching 9 bases. The germline gives CDR1 LNHDA, CDR2 SQIVND (reference sequence). This CDR3 comprises 15 residues. V dropped 3 bases and J dropped 7; count of bases not matched to a gene: 7. This chain's CDR3 is CASSMPGTGWQPQHF. The CDR3 bases are TGTGCCAGTAGTATGCCCGGGACAGGGTGGCAGCCCCAGCATTTT.

The V and J genes are TRBV30 and TRBJ1-2; 8 positions agree with TRBD1. CDR1 and CDR2 from the germline V gene are GTSNPN and SVGIG (reference sequence). J gave up 3 bases and V 2 bases, and 5 bases lay outside the gene matches. The CDR3 loop spans 14 amino acids. CDR3 nucleotide sequence: TGTGCCTGGAGTTCTCGGACAGGGCACTATGGCTACACCTTC. Its protein is CAWSSRTGHYGYTF.

This clone occurred once. CDR3 region: CASSREGETQYF. The CDR3 nucleotides are TGCGCCAGCAGCCGGGAGGGAGAGACCCAGTACTTC. The J gene is TRBJ2-5, the V gene TRBV5-1; 8 nucleotides align to TRBD2. CDR1 is SGHRS, CDR2 YFSETQ, per germline. The CDR3 contains 12 residues. Unmatched junction bases numbered 0, after V lost 4 bases and J lost 4 bases.

V gene TRBV28 combines with J gene TRBJ1-1; possibly TRBD1 for D (5 bases). Germline CDR1 MDHEN, CDR2 SYDVKM. This CDR3 is built from 16 residues. Trimming shortened V by 4 bases and J by 3 bases, and 18 bases separated the two germline ends. CDR3 sequence: CASSSGSLQDYTEAFF. The CDR3 DNA reads TGTGCCAGCAGTTCCGGATCGCTACAGGATTACACTGAAGCTTTCTTT.

This chain connects TRBV4-3 to TRBJ2-4; TRBD1 matches at 9 bases. The CDR3 contains 14 residues. Looked up from germline, CDR1 is LGHNA and CDR2 is YSLEER. The V and J ends lost 5 bases and 9 bases, in that order; junction bases with no gene match: 8. The DNA for the CDR3 is TGCGCCAGCAGCGGACAGGACAGGGGTGGCATTCAGTACTTC. Residues: CASSGQDRGGIQYF.

This clone was counted once. The chain combines TRBV5-8 with TRBJ1-5; 7 positions agree with TRBD1. This CDR3 comprises 17 residues. Per germline, CDR1 SGHTS and CDR2 YDEGEE. V was pared by 2 bases and J by 1 base, with 9 bases of the junction left unmatched. In DNA, the CDR3 is TGTGCCAGCAGCTTAGTAAGAGGGGGCAGGAGCAATCAGCCCCAGCATTTT. Protein product: CASSLVRGGRSNQPQHF. The variable domain in full, completed from reference TRBV5-8 and TRBJ1-5, reads EAGVTQSPTHLIKTRGQQATLRCSPISGHTSVYWYQQALGLGLQFLLWYDEGEERNRGNFPPRFSGRQFPNYSSELNVNALELEDSALYLCASSLVRGGRSNQPQHFGDGTRLSIL.